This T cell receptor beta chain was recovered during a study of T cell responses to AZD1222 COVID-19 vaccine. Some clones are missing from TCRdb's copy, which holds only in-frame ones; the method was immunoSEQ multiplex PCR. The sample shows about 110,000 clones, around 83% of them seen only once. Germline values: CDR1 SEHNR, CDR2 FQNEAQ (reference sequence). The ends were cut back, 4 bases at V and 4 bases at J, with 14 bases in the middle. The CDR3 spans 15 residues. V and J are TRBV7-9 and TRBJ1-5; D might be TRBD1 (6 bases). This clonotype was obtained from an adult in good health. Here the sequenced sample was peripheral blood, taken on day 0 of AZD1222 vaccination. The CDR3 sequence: CASSSSGGGNQPQHF. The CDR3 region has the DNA TGTGCCAGCAGCTCCAGTGGGGGCGGGAATCAGCCCCAGCATTTT. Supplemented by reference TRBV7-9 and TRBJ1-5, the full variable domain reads DTGVSQNPRHKITKRGQNVTFRCDPISEHNRLYWYRQTLGQGPEFLTYFQNEAQLEKSRLLSDRFSAERPKGSFSTLEIQRTEQGDSAMYLCASSSSGGGNQPQHFGDGTRLSIL.